These 20 T cell receptor beta chains originate from one sample sequenced in a study of T cells after yellow fever vaccination. From the 5' RACE reads, TCRdb called clonotypes with MiXCR, one entry per CDR3 protein. The profile shows 620,000 or so distinct CDR3 sequences, around 16% of them singletons. The starting material was PBMCs, obtained 4 to 6 days after the first yellow fever vaccination. The receptor set was obtained from a man aged 18 to 29 who received the YFV17D yellow fever vaccine.

V is TRBV15 and J is TRBJ1-2; 11 bases are shared with TRBD1. Losses at the gene ends were 5 bases for V and 8 bases for J; bases not matched to a gene: 10. CDR1 LNHNV and CDR2 YYDKDF come from the germline V gene (reference sequence). The CDR3 covers 15 residues. The CDR3 loop reads CATSEGRDRGNGYTF. In DNA, the CDR3 is TGTGCCACCAGCGAAGGCCGGGACAGGGGGAACGGCTACACCTTC.

J is TRBJ2-7 and V is TRBV24-1, with D perhaps given as TRBD1 or TRBD2 (5 bases each). The CDR3 spans 13 residues. Per the germline V gene, CDR1 is KGHDR and CDR2 is SFDVKD. Trimming took off 5 bases at V and 7 bases at J, with 14 bases between the two ends. The CDR3 sequence: CATSGNRGEEQYV. The CDR3 DNA follows: TGTGCCACCAGTGGGAACAGAGGGGAGGAGCAGTACGTC.

The V call is TRBV7-9, the J call TRBJ2-3, with a tentative D call TRBD1 (6 bases). The V gene's germline CDR1 is SEHNR and CDR2 FQNEAQ (reference sequence). This CDR3 has 15 residues. V dropped 7 bases and J dropped 4 bases, with 18 bases sitting between them. CDR3: CASTPVGQSSDTQYF. The DNA of the CDR3 is TGTGCCAGCACCCCGGTAGGACAGTCGTCAGATACGCAGTATTTT.

In its sample, this clonotype was seen a few times. The V call is TRBV27, the J call TRBJ1-4, with 7 bases lining up with TRBD1. There are 14 residues in the CDR3. CDR1 and CDR2 (germline): MNHEY, SMNVEV (reference sequence). V lost 6 bases to trimming and J lost 6 bases; unmatched junction nucleotides: 7. The CDR3, as DNA: TGTGCCAGCAGGGGACAGCTACTGCATGAAAAACTGTTTTTT. Protein: CASRGQLLHEKLFF.

This clonotype has a handful of counts. The V and J genes are TRBV19 and TRBJ2-1; D may be TRBD2 (6 bases). Germline V lookup: CDR1 LNHDA, CDR2 SQIVND (reference sequence). Trimming took off 3 bases at V and 4 bases at J, with 10 bases between the two ends. The CDR3 loop spans 14 amino acids. CDR3 nucleotide sequence: TGTGCCAGTAGTATGGGGGGATTATACAATGAGCAGTTCTTC. Amino acid sequence: CASSMGGLYNEQFF.

V gene TRBV24-1 combines with J gene TRBJ2-1; the D gene could be TRBD1 or TRBD2 (6 bases each). Trimming pared 1 base from V and 5 bases from J, leaving 11 bases between. From germline, CDR1 is KGHDR and CDR2 SFDVKD. The CDR3 consists of 15 residues. The CDR3 protein is CATSDFLGGHNEQFF. The CDR3 nucleotides read TGTGCCACCAGTGATTTTTTGGGGGGCCACAATGAGCAGTTCTTC.

This clonotype was detected many times. V is TRBV7-2 and J is TRBJ1-1; no clear D gene. This CDR3 has 14 amino acids. Deletions cut 1 base from V and 7 bases from J, with 13 bases between. Germline-derived CDR1 and CDR2 are SGHTA and FQGNSA. The CDR3 DNA is TGTGCCAGCAGCTTAGGTGCCTCTAAGTTTGAAGCTTTCTTT. The encoded protein is CASSLGASKFEAFF. The full variable domain, with the rest looked up from reference TRBV7-2 and TRBJ1-1, is GAGVSQSPSNKVTEKGKDVELRCDPISGHTALYWYRQSLGQGLEFLIYFQGNSAPDKSGLPSDRFSAERTGGSVSTLTIQRTQQEDSAVYLCASSLGASKFEAFFGQGTRLTVV.

The V call is TRBV18, the J call TRBJ2-7; D gene unclear. V lost 6 bases, J lost 0 bases, and 12 bases lay in between. The CDR3 totals 14 residues. The germline gives CDR1 KGHSH, CDR2 LQKENI. CDR3 sequence (DNA): TGTGCCAGCTCCCTTGGAGCACACTCCTACGAGCAGTACGTC. This translates into CASSLGAHSYEQYV.

This clonotype showed up just a few times. The chain uses TRBV7-2 and TRBJ1-4; D remains ambiguous. The V end was cut by 1 base, the J end by 6 bases, with 6 bases between. This CDR3 is built from 13 residues. CDR1 SGHTA and CDR2 FQGNSA come from the germline V gene. The DNA of the CDR3 is TGTGCCAGCAGCTTAGTCGATGATGAAAAACTGTTTTTT. The encoded protein is CASSLVDDEKLFF.

This clonotype turned up a few times. V usage is TRBV27 and J usage is TRBJ2-5; TRBD1 agrees at 10 bases. Germline V gene sequence: CDR1 MNHEY, CDR2 SMNVEV (reference sequence). V was clipped by 4 bases and J by 4 bases; unmatched bases: 6. This CDR3 has 15 amino acids. The CDR3 spells CASSYGTGVSETQYF. CDR3 nucleotides: TGTGCCAGCAGTTACGGGACAGGGGTATCAGAGACCCAGTACTTC.

This clonotype was observed a handful of times. The chain links TRBV19 to TRBJ2-1, with D possibly being TRBD1 or TRBD2 (5 bases each). Germline V gives CDR1 LNHDA, CDR2 SQIVND (reference sequence). This CDR3 has 15 amino acids. V was shortened by 6 bases and J by 5 bases, with 17 bases between the two germline ends. The CDR3 DNA follows: TGTGCCAGTAGCCCCTTCGGGGCCCTAAACAATGAGCAGTTCTTC. As protein: CASSPFGALNNEQFF. The whole variable domain, remainder taken from reference TRBV19 and TRBJ2-1, is DGGITQSPKYLFRKEGQNVTLSCEQNLNHDAMYWYRQDPGQGLRLIYYSQIVNDFQKGDIAEGYSVSREKKESFPLTVTSAQKNPTAFYLCASSPFGALNNEQFFGPGTRLTVL.

V is TRBV4-3 and J is TRBJ1-3, with D perhaps TRBD1 (6 bases). The CDR3 loop spans 15 amino acids. Trimming cost V 4 bases and J 8 bases, with 18 bases left between them. Germline-derived CDR1 and CDR2 are LGHNA and YSLEER. CDR3 sequence: CASSRADRWSDTIYF. As DNA, the CDR3 is TGCGCCAGCAGCCGAGCAGACAGGTGGTCAGACACCATATATTTT.

The chain couples TRBV9 to TRBJ2-3; no definite D call. Looked up from germline, CDR1 is SGDLS and CDR2 is YYNGEE. This CDR3 has 14 amino acids. V dropped 0 bases and J dropped 3 bases, with 8 bases sitting between them. CDR3 sequence: CASSVAPGTDTQYF. The CDR3, as DNA: TGTGCCAGCAGCGTAGCTCCGGGTACAGATACGCAGTATTTT.

There are a few counts of this clonotype. The chain recombines TRBV5-6 with TRBJ2-1, with 12 bases matching TRBD1. Unmatched junction bases numbered 5, after V lost 2 bases and J lost 8 bases. Germline CDR1 reads SGHDT; CDR2 reads YYEEEE. CDR3 length equals 15 residues. The CDR3 region has the DNA TGTGCCAGCAGCTTACCCGGGACAGGGGGCCATGAGCAGTTCTTC. Residues: CASSLPGTGGHEQFF.

The chain has TRBV9 and TRBJ2-2; 9 bases map to TRBD1. With V trimmed by 4 bases and J by 1 base, 5 bases remained unmatched. Germline V gives CDR1 SGDLS, CDR2 YYNGEE. The CDR3 extends over 16 amino acids. Here the CDR3 DNA reads TGTGCCAGCAGCCCTAGACAGGGGGAGAACACCGGGGAGCTGTTTTTT. It yields the protein CASSPRQGENTGELFF.

This clonotype came up once. The CDR3 reads CASSSPVTPSNYGYTF. The CDR3, as DNA: TGTGCCAGCTCATCGCCAGTGACCCCCTCTAACTATGGCTACACCTTC. This chain links TRBV18 with TRBJ1-2; D not certain. There are 16 residues in the CDR3. V lost 5 bases to trimming and J lost 0 bases, with 16 bases between them. Germline V gives CDR1 KGHSH, CDR2 LQKENI.

The rearrangement joins TRBV10-3 to TRBJ1-1; TRBD1 is a possible D gene (5 bases). The ends were cut back, 7 bases at V and 1 base at J, with 16 bases in the middle. Germline values: CDR1 ENHRY, CDR2 SYGVKD. This CDR3 region has 15 residues. In DNA, the CDR3 is TGTGCCATCAACGAGTTCGGGGCAGGGAACACTGAAGCTTTCTTT. Translating it yields CAINEFGAGNTEAFF.

The CDR3, as DNA: TGTGCCAGCAGCTTTCAATCGGGGAGCACAGATACGCAGTATTTT. Translating it yields CASSFQSGSTDTQYF. This sequence joins TRBV7-2 and TRBJ2-3; possibly TRBD2 for D (5 bases). The V end lost 3 bases, the J end lost 0 bases, and 10 bases lay between the germline ends. There are 15 residues in the CDR3. Germline lookup yields CDR1 SGHTA and CDR2 FQGNSA.

V gene TRBV14 combines with J gene TRBJ2-7, with 10 bases aligning to TRBD2. The CDR3 sequence is 14 residues long. V shed 4 bases and J 6 bases; nucleotides not matched to a gene: 6. Germline CDR1 reads SGHDN; CDR2 reads FVKESK. CDR3 nucleotides: TGTGCCAGCAGCCGTTTTCCTAGCGGGGGCGAGCAGTACGTC. Protein: CASSRFPSGGEQYV.

The gene calls are TRBV20-1 and TRBJ2-1; 8 nucleotides agree with TRBD2. This CDR3 spans 16 amino acids. Germline CDR1 is DFQATT and CDR2 is SNEGSKA (reference sequence). Unmatched junction bases numbered 12, after V lost 0 bases and J lost 8 bases. Here the CDR3 DNA reads TGCAGTGCTAGAGATAGGTTGGGGACTAGAGCCGATGAGCAGTTCTTC. This codes for CSARDRLGTRADEQFF.